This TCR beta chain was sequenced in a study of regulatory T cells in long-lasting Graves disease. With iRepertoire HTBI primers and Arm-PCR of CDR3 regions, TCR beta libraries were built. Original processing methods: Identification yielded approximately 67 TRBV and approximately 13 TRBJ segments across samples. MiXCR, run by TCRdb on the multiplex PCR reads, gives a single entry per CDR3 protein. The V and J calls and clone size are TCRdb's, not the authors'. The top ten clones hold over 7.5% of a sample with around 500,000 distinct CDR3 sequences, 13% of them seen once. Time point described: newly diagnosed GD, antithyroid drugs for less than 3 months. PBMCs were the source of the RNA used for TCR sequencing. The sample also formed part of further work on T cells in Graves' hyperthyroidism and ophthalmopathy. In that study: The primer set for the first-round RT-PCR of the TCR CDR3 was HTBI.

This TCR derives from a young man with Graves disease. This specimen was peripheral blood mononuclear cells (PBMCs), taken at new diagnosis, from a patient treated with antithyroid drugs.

CDR3 region: CASSENLELFF. In DNA, the CDR3 is TGCGCCAGCAGTGAAAATCTCGAACTGTTTTTT. The chain uses TRBV10-1 and TRBJ2-2; D is uncertain. This CDR3 comprises 11 residues. Germline values: CDR1 WNHNN, CDR2 SYGVQD (reference sequence). V was pared by 3 bases and J by 14 bases, with 10 bases between.